The next 26 T cell receptor beta chains were all read from a single sample in a study of shared clonotypes between healthy human individuals. Using immunoSEQ multiplex PCR, the repertoire was profiled, and TCRdb retains in-frame clones only, with some absent. The data show 2 million or so clones, 85% to 95% seen once. Input material: naive CD4+ T cells sorted from blood. Regarding subset: CD45RA+ positively selected. Every receptor here comes from a man between 18 and 35 years old in good health.

The chain is built from TRBV30 and TRBJ1-2, with 8 positions matching TRBD1. Germline trimming cut 0 bases from V and 3 bases from J; bases unmatched to any gene: 6. Per germline, CDR1 GTSNPN and CDR2 SVGIG (reference sequence). This CDR3 is 15 amino acids long. CDR3 sequence reads: CAWSVRNRGDYGYTF. The CDR3 DNA reads TGTGCCTGGAGTGTACGGAACAGGGGGGACTATGGCTACACCTTC.

The gene calls are TRBV13 and TRBJ1-5; D is unclear. Germline-derived CDR1 and CDR2 are PRHDT and FYEKMQ (reference sequence). The CDR3 loop spans 12 amino acids. V shed 5 bases and J shed 8 bases, with 10 bases lying between them. CDR3 nucleotides: TGTGCCAGCAGCCTAGCCCGTGAGCCCCAGCATTTT. This sequence encodes CASSLAREPQHF. The full variable domain, rest sourced from reference TRBV13 and TRBJ1-5, is AAGVIQSPRHLIKEKRETATLKCYPIPRHDTVYWYQQGPGQDPQFLISFYEKMQSDKGSIPDRFSAQQFSDYHSELNMSSLELGDSALYFCASSLAREPQHFGDGTRLSIL.

The chain joins TRBV15 to TRBJ1-5, with D tentatively TRBD1 (6 bases). CDR1 is LNHNV and CDR2 is YYDKDF in the germline V gene (reference sequence). V was cut by 8 bases and J by 1 base, with 15 bases left in between. The CDR3 is made up of 15 amino acids. The CDR3 DNA reads as TGTGCCACCCTTTACAGGGTATGGAGCAATCAGCCCCAGCATTTT. As protein: CATLYRVWSNQPQHF.

The genes are TRBV28 and TRBJ2-5; 9 positions match TRBD2. CDR1 and CDR2 from the germline V gene are MDHEN and SYDVKM. Trimming removed 5 bases from V and 6 bases from J; junction bases left unmatched: 13. The CDR3 loop spans 16 amino acids. In DNA, the CDR3 is TGTGCCAGCAGTCCCCCCTTAGCGGGGGATTCGCAGACCCAGTACTTC. This sequence encodes CASSPPLAGDSQTQYF.

The chain carries TRBV18 and TRBJ2-3; the match to TRBD1 covers 11 bases. CDR3 length equals 17 residues. V gave up 3 bases and J gave up 10 bases; unmatched junction bases: 15. Per the germline V gene, CDR1 is KGHSH and CDR2 is LQKENI. In DNA, the CDR3 is TGTGCCAGCTCACCTCAAGGGTGGACAGGGGGCGGAGTGGCGCAGTATTTT. It codes for CASSPQGWTGGGVAQYF. The variable domain in full, completed from reference TRBV18 and TRBJ2-3, reads NAGVMQNPRHLVRRRGQEARLRCSPMKGHSHVYWYRQLPEEGLKFMVYLQKENIIDESGMPKERFSAEFPKEGPSILRIQQVVRGDSAAYFCASSPQGWTGGGVAQYFGPGTRLTVL.

The chain uses TRBV6-1 and TRBJ2-1, with 7 bases matching TRBD2. This CDR3 contains 14 residues. The junction had 6 bases not matched to a gene; V was cut back by 3 bases and J by 7 bases. Germline V gene data show CDR1 as MNHNS and CDR2 as SASEGT. The CDR3 sequence: CASSDRGVVNEQFF. CDR3 sequence (DNA): TGTGCCAGCAGTGATCGGGGGGTCGTGAATGAGCAGTTCTTC.

CDR3: CASSDQWNTGELFF. The CDR3, as DNA: TGTGCCAGCAGTGACCAATGGAACACCGGGGAGCTGTTTTTT. The rearrangement uses TRBV6-4 and TRBJ2-2; D remains ambiguous. CDR1 and CDR2 (germline): MRHNA, SNTAGT. V lost 2 bases to trimming and J lost 1 base, with 5 bases between them. The CDR3 is 14 amino acids.

The chain recombines TRBV5-4 with TRBJ2-3; 8 bases fit TRBD2. This CDR3 contains 16 residues. Looked up from germline, CDR1 is SGHNT and CDR2 is YYREEE (reference sequence). The trim removed 4 bases at V and 4 bases at J, leaving 11 bases unmatched. CDR3 amino acids: CASSPRGGLGADTQYF. Here the CDR3 DNA reads TGTGCCAGCAGCCCGAGGGGGGGACTAGGCGCAGATACGCAGTATTTT. Looking up the rest from reference TRBV5-4 and TRBJ2-3 gives the full variable domain: ETGVTQSPTHLIKTRGQQVTLRCSSQSGHNTVSWYQQALGQGPQFIFQYYREEENGRGNFPPRFSGLQFPNYSSELNVNALELDDSALYLCASSPRGGLGADTQYFGPGTRLTVL.

The chain combines TRBV4-2 with TRBJ2-3, with 9 bases aligning to TRBD2. CDR1 LGHNA and CDR2 YNFKEQ come from the germline V gene. V trimming: 5 bases; J trimming: 4 bases; junction bases outside the gene matches: 7. The CDR3 length is 15 residues. The CDR3 here is CASSAASGVSDTQYF. The CDR3 bases are TGTGCCAGCAGCGCAGCTAGCGGGGTCTCAGATACGCAGTATTTT.

The chain combines TRBV30 with TRBJ2-1; D is undetermined. This CDR3 is 11 amino acids long. V shed 2 bases and J shed 9 bases, with 8 bases lying between them. CDR1 is GTSNPN, CDR2 SVGIG, per germline (reference sequence). CDR3 DNA: TGTGCCTGGAGTCCCAGCACTGAGCAGTTCTTC. It translates to CAWSPSTEQFF.

The gene calls are TRBV11-3 and TRBJ2-3; D is undetermined. Germline loops: CDR1 SGHNT, CDR2 YENEEA. This CDR3 has 13 amino acids. The ends were cut back, 8 bases at V and 2 bases at J, with 11 bases in the middle. The CDR3 coding sequence is TGTGCCAGCGGCGAGCGATACACAGATACGCAGTATTTT. Its protein is CASGERYTDTQYF. Full variable domain (outside the CDR3, taken from reference TRBV11-3 and TRBJ2-3): EAGVVQSPRYKIIEKKQPVAFWCNPISGHNTLYWYLQNLGQGPELLIRYENEEAVDDSQLPKDRFSAERLKGVDSTLKIQPAELGDSAVYLCASGERYTDTQYFGPGTRLTVL.

V usage is TRBV10-3 and J usage is TRBJ2-7; possible D gene TRBD1, 5 bases. This CDR3 comprises 13 residues. Germline-derived CDR1 and CDR2 are ENHRY and SYGVKD. The V end was cut by 2 bases, the J end by 3 bases, with 8 bases between. The CDR3 region is CAISEPQGYEQYF. CDR3 DNA: TGTGCCATCAGTGAGCCGCAGGGCTACGAGCAGTACTTC.

The chain recombines TRBV6-6 with TRBJ1-2; 10 nucleotides line up with TRBD1. CDR3 length: 15 residues. From germline, CDR1 is MNHNY and CDR2 SVGAGI (reference sequence). The ends lost 7 bases at V and 4 bases at J; junction bases unmatched: 9. The CDR3 region is CASTRPGQGTYGYTF. CDR3 DNA sequence: TGTGCCAGCACCCGGCCGGGACAGGGGACCTATGGCTACACCTTC.

Comment on this clone: This sample also contains other DNA sequences that code for the same CDR3. This rearrangement joins TRBV6-6 to TRBJ2-7, with D maybe TRBD1 (6 bases). The germline V gene has CDR1 MNHNY and CDR2 SVGAGI (reference sequence). The ends were cut back, 2 bases at V and 2 bases at J, with 10 bases in the middle. This CDR3 has 14 amino acids. CDR3 sequence reads: CASSYGTGPYEQYF. DNA for the CDR3: TGTGCCAGCAGTTACGGCACAGGGCCCTACGAGCAGTACTTC.

The rearrangement uses TRBV9 and TRBJ2-4; the match to TRBD2 covers 10 bases. Germline V CDR1 and CDR2: SGDLS, YYNGEE. The trim removed 2 bases at V and 11 bases at J, leaving 10 bases unmatched. The CDR3 is 15 residues long. The CDR3 coding sequence is TGTGCCAGCAGCGTTAAAGCGGGAGGGCCAGCAGTTCAGTACTTC. It is translated as CASSVKAGGPAVQYF. Using reference TRBV9 and TRBJ2-4 for the parts outside the CDR3, the full variable domain is DSGVTQTPKHLITATGQRVTLRCSPRSGDLSVYWYQQSLDQGLQFLIQYYNGEERAKGNILERFSAQQFPDLHSELNLSSLELGDSALYFCASSVKAGGPAVQYFGAGTRLSVL.

The chain couples TRBV6-5 to TRBJ1-4; 8 bases line up with TRBD1. V was clipped by 3 bases and J by 8 bases; unmatched bases: 11. The CDR3 consists of 16 residues. Germline V gives CDR1 MNHEY, CDR2 SVGAGI. CDR3 in amino acids: CASSYTWQGAGEKLFF. CDR3 bases: TGTGCCAGCAGTTATACCTGGCAGGGGGCAGGAGAAAAACTGTTTTTT.

V and J are TRBV7-9 and TRBJ2-7; D ambiguous. The V end lost 3 bases, the J end lost 0 bases, and 15 bases lay between the germline ends. Germline values: CDR1 SEHNR, CDR2 FQNEAQ (reference sequence). CDR3 length: 16 residues. The CDR3, as DNA: TGTGCCAGCAGCTTTCTGGCAGGAACAAGCTCCTACGAGCAGTACTTC. It translates to CASSFLAGTSSYEQYF.

The chain carries TRBV7-6 and TRBJ2-1, with TRBD2 identical over 8 bases. The length of the CDR3 is 16 residues. The V segment lost 1 base and the J segment 7 bases; nucleotides outside the gene matches: 9. Germline assignment: CDR1 SGHVS and CDR2 FNYEAQ. CDR3 bases: TGTGCCAGCAGCTTAGGAGCGGGGGAATGGGGTAATGAGCAGTTCTTC. Its translation is CASSLGAGEWGNEQFF.

The V and J genes are TRBV7-2 and TRBJ2-7, with 9 bases lining up with TRBD2. The V gene's germline CDR1 is SGHTA and CDR2 FQGNSA. This CDR3 is 16 amino acids long. The V and J ends lost 2 bases and 0 bases, in that order; junction bases with no gene match: 5. CDR3 amino acids: CASSLRLAGHSYEQYF. The DNA for the CDR3 is TGTGCCAGCAGCTTACGTCTAGCGGGACACTCCTACGAGCAGTACTTC. Using reference TRBV7-2 and TRBJ2-7 for the parts outside the CDR3, the full variable domain is GAGVSQSPSNKVTEKGKDVELRCDPISGHTALYWYRQSLGQGLEFLIYFQGNSAPDKSGLPSDRFSAERTGGSVSTLTIQRTQQEDSAVYLCASSLRLAGHSYEQYFGPGTRLTVT.

A remark on this clone: This CDR3 is also generated by other DNA sequences in the sample. The rearrangement joins TRBV5-1 to TRBJ1-4; D unresolved. Germline CDR1 and CDR2: SGHRS and YFSETQ. This CDR3 spans 16 amino acids. Between the trimmed V and J ends, which lost 0 bases and 0 bases, there was a span of 9 bases. CDR3 residues: CASSLAGSATNEKLFF. The CDR3 DNA reads as TGCGCCAGCAGCTTGGCCGGCAGCGCAACTAATGAAAAACTGTTTTTT. The whole variable domain, remainder taken from reference TRBV5-1 and TRBJ1-4, is KAGVTQTPRYLIKTRGQQVTLSCSPISGHRSVSWYQQTPGQGLQFLFEYFSETQRNKGNFPGRFSGRQFSNSRSEMNVSTLELGDSALYLCASSLAGSATNEKLFFGSGTQLSVL.

Only one count was recorded for this clone. The chain couples TRBV6-6 to TRBJ2-3; 7 bases align to TRBD1. The CDR3 covers 14 residues. The V and J ends lost 7 bases and 5 bases, in that order; junction bases with no gene match: 9. CDR1 MNHNY and CDR2 SVGAGI come from the germline V gene (reference sequence). DNA of the CDR3: TGTGCCAGCATTGACAGGGTAACGATAGATACGCAGTATTTT. It yields the protein CASIDRVTIDTQYF.

The V gene is TRBV14, the J gene TRBJ2-5; perhaps D is TRBD1 or TRBD2 (6 bases each). Germline-derived CDR1 and CDR2 are SGHDN and FVKESK. The V end lost 3 bases, the J end lost 7 bases, and 15 bases lay between the germline ends. The CDR3 sequence is 14 residues long. The CDR3 loop reads CASSQGAGSRTQYF. In DNA form, the CDR3 reads TGTGCCAGCAGCCAGGGGGCGGGATCGCGGACCCAGTACTTC. The full variable domain, rest sourced from reference TRBV14 and TRBJ2-5, is EAGVTQFPSHSVIEKGQTVTLRCDPISGHDNLYWYRRVMGKEIKFLLHFVKESKQDESGMPNNRFLAERTGGTYSTLKVQPAELEDSGVYFCASSQGAGSRTQYFGPGTRLLVL.

The chain links TRBV2 to TRBJ1-3, with unresolved D. The V gene lost 6 bases and the J gene lost 0 bases, with 6 bases spanning the gap. CDR3 length: 13 amino acids. CDR1 and CDR2 (germline): SNHLY, FYNNEI. The CDR3 sequence: CASRQRSGNTIYF. CDR3 sequence (DNA): TGTGCCAGCAGACAGCGCTCTGGAAACACCATATATTTT.

The V gene is TRBV29-1, the J gene TRBJ2-5, with D perhaps given as TRBD1 or TRBD2 (6 bases each). CDR3 size: 12 residues. Germline V CDR1 and CDR2: SQVTM, ANQGSEA. Trimming removed 7 bases at V and 2 bases at J, with 11 bases between. CDR3 amino acids: CSAGGGQETQYF. The CDR3 DNA reads TGCAGCGCTGGAGGGGGGCAAGAGACCCAGTACTTC.

The chain carries TRBV10-3 and TRBJ1-4; unclear D gene. The CDR3 consists of 12 residues. Germline CDR1 and CDR2: ENHRY and SYGVKD. V was trimmed by 10 bases and J by 7 bases, leaving 13 bases between them. DNA of the CDR3: TGTGCCACCAGCCCCCGGAGTGAAAAACTGTTTTTT. It yields the protein CATSPRSEKLFF.

The chain recombines TRBV28 with TRBJ1-5; 9 bases agree with TRBD1. The CDR3 is 14 residues long. The V gene's germline CDR1 is MDHEN and CDR2 SYDVKM. With V trimmed by 6 bases and J by 5 bases, 5 bases remained unmatched. The CDR3 region has the DNA TGTGCCAGCAGATACCGGGACAGGGATCAGCCCCAGCATTTT. This codes for CASRYRDRDQPQHF.